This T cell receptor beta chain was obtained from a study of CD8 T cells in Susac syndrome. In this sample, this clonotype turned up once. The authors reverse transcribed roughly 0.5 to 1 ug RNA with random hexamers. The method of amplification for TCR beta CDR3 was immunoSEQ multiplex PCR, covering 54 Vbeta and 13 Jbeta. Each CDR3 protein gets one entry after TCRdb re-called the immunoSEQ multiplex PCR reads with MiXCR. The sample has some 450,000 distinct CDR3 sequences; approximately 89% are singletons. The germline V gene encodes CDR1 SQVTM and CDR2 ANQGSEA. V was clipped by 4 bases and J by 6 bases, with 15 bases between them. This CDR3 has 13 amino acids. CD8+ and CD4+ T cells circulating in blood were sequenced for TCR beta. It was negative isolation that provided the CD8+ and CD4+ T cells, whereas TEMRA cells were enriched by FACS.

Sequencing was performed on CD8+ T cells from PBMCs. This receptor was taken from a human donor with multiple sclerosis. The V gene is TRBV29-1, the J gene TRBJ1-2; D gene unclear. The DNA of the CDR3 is TGCAGCGTTGTCCCAGACCGTCTTGATGGCTACACCTTC. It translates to CSVVPDRLDGYTF.